These 14 T cell receptor beta chains were all obtained from the same sample, sequenced in a study of beta chain features in type 1 diabetes. Points from the study as a whole: The study found moderately but significantly shorter TCRB CDR3s in all four CD4+ subsets of Type 1 diabetes patients.

Expressed TCRB transcripts were sequenced after all isolated RNA was converted to cDNA. Data came from immunoSEQ multiplex PCR; TCRdb stores just in-frame clones and leaves some out. In the table there are 600,000 to 700,000 clones, roughly an eighth of which are singletons. These TCRs' antigens remain unknown. Sample: naive CD4+ T cells from blood. These receptors were obtained from a man aged 30 to 45 with type 1 diabetes.

This clone was counted a few times. This CDR3 is CASSTLSGTPYGYTF. The CDR3 nucleotides read TGCGCCAGCAGCACCCTATCCGGGACACCTTATGGCTACACCTTC. This sequence joins TRBV5-1 and TRBJ1-2; possible D gene TRBD1, 6 bases. Looked up from germline, CDR1 is SGHRS and CDR2 is YFSETQ. Trimming stripped 4 bases from V and 5 bases from J, with 18 bases between. The CDR3 runs 15 residues.

This clone was observed a handful of times. The CDR3 protein is CASSVRRDTGELFF. CDR3 DNA: TGTGCCAGCAGTGTGAGGCGGGACACCGGGGAGCTGTTTTTT. This chain connects TRBV9 to TRBJ2-2, with D tentatively TRBD2 (5 bases). Germline CDR1 SGDLS, CDR2 YYNGEE. CDR3 length: 14 amino acids. Trimming took 5 bases from V and 3 from J, leaving 11 bases between them. The full variable domain, its missing parts supplied by reference TRBV9 and TRBJ2-2, is DSGVTQTPKHLITATGQRVTLRCSPRSGDLSVYWYQQSLDQGLQFLIQYYNGEERAKGNILERFSAQQFPDLHSELNLSSLELGDSALYFCASSVRRDTGELFFGEGSRLTVL.

This clone has a handful of counts. This CDR3 is also generated by other DNA sequences in the sample. The chain joins TRBV9 to TRBJ2-5; unclear D gene. This CDR3 is 14 amino acids long. Germline V CDR1 and CDR2: SGDLS, YYNGEE. V lost 0 bases and J 1 base, leaving 7 bases between the germline ends. CDR3 amino acids: CASSVGQTQETQYF. CDR3 nucleotide sequence: TGTGCCAGCAGCGTAGGGCAGACCCAAGAGACCCAGTACTTC. The variable domain in full, with the rest retrieved from reference TRBV9 and TRBJ2-5, is DSGVTQTPKHLITATGQRVTLRCSPRSGDLSVYWYQQSLDQGLQFLIQYYNGEERAKGNILERFSAQQFPDLHSELNLSSLELGDSALYFCASSVGQTQETQYFGPGTRLLVL.

A word on this clone: The sample holds other DNA sequences that translate to the same CDR3. The chain couples TRBV2 to TRBJ1-2; 7 bases fit TRBD1. Trimming took 5 bases from V and 3 from J; bases not matched to a gene: 3. This CDR3 is 13 amino acids long. Germline CDR1 SNHLY, CDR2 FYNNEI. CDR3: CASSRQGDYGYTF. In DNA form, the CDR3 reads TGTGCCAGCAGTAGACAGGGAGACTATGGCTACACCTTC.

The chain has TRBV28 and TRBJ2-7, with 7 bases lining up with TRBD2. The germline V gene has CDR1 MDHEN and CDR2 SYDVKM. V lost 4 bases to trimming and J lost 5 bases; unmatched junction nucleotides: 8. There are 14 residues in the CDR3. The CDR3 loop is CASSYVGTKDEQYF. The CDR3 DNA sequence: TGTGCCAGCAGTTACGTGGGGACTAAGGACGAGCAGTACTTC.

Here the CDR3 DNA reads TGTGCCAGCTCACCGAACTGGGCCTACGAGCAGTACTTC. It is translated as CASSPNWAYEQYF. The chain couples TRBV18 to TRBJ2-7; D not resolved. Trimming shortened V by 3 bases and J by 2 bases, and 8 bases separated the two germline ends. Germline CDR1 KGHSH, CDR2 LQKENI. The CDR3 is 13 amino acids.

The rearrangement links TRBV11-1 to TRBJ1-1; the D is unclear. V lost 4 bases, J lost 4 bases, and 10 bases lay in between. The V gene's germline CDR1 is SGHAT and CDR2 FQDESV (reference sequence). This CDR3 has 13 amino acids. As DNA, the CDR3 is TGTGCCAGCAGCTCCCAGCGGGGCACTGAAGCTTTCTTT. Translated, it gives CASSSQRGTEAFF.

In this sample, this clone turned up a few times. The chain couples TRBV9 to TRBJ2-1, with 8 positions matching TRBD1. CDR1 is SGDLS and CDR2 is YYNGEE in the germline V gene. The J segment lost 2 bases and the V segment lost 5 bases, leaving 6 bases of the junction unmatched. The CDR3 extends over 15 amino acids. CDR3 sequence (DNA): TGTGCCAGCAGAAAGACAGGGGCGCCCTACAATGAGCAGTTCTTC. This encodes CASRKTGAPYNEQFF.

A word on this clone: At the DNA level, this CDR3 is encoded by other sequences in the same sample as well. This chain connects TRBV29-1 to TRBJ1-4; D gene unclear. The length of the CDR3 is 12 residues. Germline assignment: CDR1 SQVTM and CDR2 ANQGSEA. The V and J ends lost 6 bases and 3 bases respectively, with 8 bases between them. CDR3 nucleotides: TGCAGCGTGGGCAGAGCTAATGAAAAACTGTTTTTT. Translating it yields CSVGRANEKLFF. Full variable domain (outside the CDR3, taken from reference TRBV29-1 and TRBJ1-4): SAVISQKPSRDICQRGTSLTIQCQVDSQVTMMFWYRQQPGQSLTLIATANQGSEATYESGFVIDKFPISRPNLTFSTLTVSNMSPEDSSIYLCSVGRANEKLFFGSGTQLSVL.

This clone was seen a handful of times. V is TRBV5-1 and J is TRBJ1-2, with D unclear. This CDR3 spans 13 amino acids. Germline V CDR1 and CDR2: SGHRS, YFSETQ. V lost 0 bases to trimming and J lost 8 bases, with 11 bases between them. The CDR3 nucleotides read TGCGCCAGCAGCTTGGGCCAATCGGAAGGCTACACCTTC. Translated, it gives CASSLGQSEGYTF.

The chain has TRBV23-1 and TRBJ2-2, with a possible D match to TRBD1 (5 bases). TRBV23-1 is filed as an ORF, its function uncertain. Trimming took 0 bases from V and 8 from J, leaving 13 bases between them. The CDR3 sequence is 15 residues long. CDR3 DNA: TGCGCCAGCAGTCAATCACTGATCAGGGCAGGGGAGCTGTTTTTT. As protein: CASSQSLIRAGELFF.

A few counts support this clone. The chain's CDR3 is CASSTSGQGFSYEQYF. The CDR3 DNA follows: TGTGCCAGCAGTACCTCGGGACAGGGATTCTCCTACGAGCAGTACTTC. V usage is TRBV27 and J usage is TRBJ2-7, with TRBD1 matching 9 bases. V shed 5 bases and J 0 bases; nucleotides not matched to a gene: 8. CDR3 length: 16 amino acids. Germline values: CDR1 MNHEY, CDR2 SMNVEV (reference sequence).

This clone was found many times. V and J are TRBV13 and TRBJ2-1; D possibly uses TRBD1 or TRBD2 (6 bases each). CDR3 length: 14 residues. Germline CDR1 PRHDT, CDR2 FYEKMQ (reference sequence). V shed 4 bases and J shed 5 bases, with 12 bases lying between them. The DNA of the CDR3 is TGTGCCAGCAGCTCCGGGGGCGGGCACAATGAGCAGTTCTTC. This gives the protein CASSSGGGHNEQFF.

The rearrangement joins TRBV11-2 to TRBJ2-7; possibly TRBD2 for D (7 bases). The CDR3 consists of 16 residues. The ends were cut back, 4 bases at V and 4 bases at J, with 20 bases in the middle. Looked up from germline, CDR1 is SGHAT and CDR2 is FQNNGV. The CDR3 loop is CASSSLTGGSTYEQYF. DNA of the CDR3: TGTGCCAGCAGCTCCCTGACGGGGGGCAGTACGTACGAGCAGTACTTC.